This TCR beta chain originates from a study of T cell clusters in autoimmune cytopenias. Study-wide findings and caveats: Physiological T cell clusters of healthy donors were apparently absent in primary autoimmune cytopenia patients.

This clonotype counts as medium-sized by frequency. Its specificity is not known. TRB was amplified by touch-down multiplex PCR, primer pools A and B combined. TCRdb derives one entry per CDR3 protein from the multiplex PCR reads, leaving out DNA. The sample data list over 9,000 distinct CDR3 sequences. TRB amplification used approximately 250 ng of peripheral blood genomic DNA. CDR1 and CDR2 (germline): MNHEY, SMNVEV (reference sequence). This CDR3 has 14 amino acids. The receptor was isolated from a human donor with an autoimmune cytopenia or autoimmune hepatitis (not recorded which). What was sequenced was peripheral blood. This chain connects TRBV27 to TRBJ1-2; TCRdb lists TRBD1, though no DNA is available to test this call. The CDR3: CASSLTGGYSGYTF.